This T cell receptor (beta chain) was retrieved from a study of radiation and T cells in renal cell carcinoma. Time point denoted: blood 2 weeks post-SBRT. Treatment defined: 15 Gy SBRT to primary tumor, nephrectomy 4 weeks later. Radiation-treated patients gave blood at baseline, week 2 and week 4. Method: immunoSEQ multiplex PCR; TCRdb's copy keeps in-frame clones and lacks some. In the table there are roughly 140,000 clones, about 87% of which are singletons. CDR1 and CDR2 from the germline V gene are SGHDT and YYEEEE. V shed 0 bases and J shed 7 bases, with 18 bases lying between them. The CDR3 extends over 16 amino acids.

The chain combines TRBV5-6 with TRBJ2-3; the D gene is possibly TRBD2 (5 bases). Source: blood, taken from a patient whose treatment included radiotherapy and nephrectomy. The receptor was isolated from a woman in her fifties or sixties with renal cell carcinoma. The CDR3 here is CASSLEASTLMNTQYF. CDR3 bases: TGTGCCAGCAGCTTGGAAGCTAGCACTCTAATGAATACGCAGTATTTT.